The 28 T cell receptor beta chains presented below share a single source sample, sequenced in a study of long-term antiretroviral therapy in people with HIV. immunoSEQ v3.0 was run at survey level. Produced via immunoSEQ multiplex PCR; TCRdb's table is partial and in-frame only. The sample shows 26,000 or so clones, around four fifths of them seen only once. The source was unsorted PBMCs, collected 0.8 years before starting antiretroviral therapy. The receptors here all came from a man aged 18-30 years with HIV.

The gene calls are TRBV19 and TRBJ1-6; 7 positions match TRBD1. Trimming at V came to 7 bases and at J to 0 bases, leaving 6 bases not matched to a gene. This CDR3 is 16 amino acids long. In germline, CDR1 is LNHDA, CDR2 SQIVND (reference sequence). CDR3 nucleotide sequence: TGTGCCAGTAAGGGACAGCCGAGCTCCTATAATTCACCCCTCCACTTT. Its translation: CASKGQPSSYNSPLHF.

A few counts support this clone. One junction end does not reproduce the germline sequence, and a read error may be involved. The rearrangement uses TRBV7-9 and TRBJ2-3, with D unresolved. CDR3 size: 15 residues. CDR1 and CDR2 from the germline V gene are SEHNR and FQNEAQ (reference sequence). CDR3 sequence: CASSQDMVGTDTQYF. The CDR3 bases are TGCGCCAGCAGCCAAGACATGGTAGGGACAGATACGCAGTATTTT.

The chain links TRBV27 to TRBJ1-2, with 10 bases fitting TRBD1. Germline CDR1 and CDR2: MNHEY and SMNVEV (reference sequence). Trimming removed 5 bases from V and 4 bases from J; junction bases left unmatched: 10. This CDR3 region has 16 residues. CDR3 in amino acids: CASSPGQGSLSYGYTF. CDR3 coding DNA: TGTGCCAGCAGTCCGGGACAGGGGTCTCTCTCCTATGGCTACACCTTC.

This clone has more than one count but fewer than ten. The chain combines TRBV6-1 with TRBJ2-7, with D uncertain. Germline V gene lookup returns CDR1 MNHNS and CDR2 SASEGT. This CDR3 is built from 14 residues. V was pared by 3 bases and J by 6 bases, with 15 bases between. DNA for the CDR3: TGTGCCAGCAGTGAGCCGATTTCGGACGGCGAGCAGTACTTC. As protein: CASSEPISDGEQYF.

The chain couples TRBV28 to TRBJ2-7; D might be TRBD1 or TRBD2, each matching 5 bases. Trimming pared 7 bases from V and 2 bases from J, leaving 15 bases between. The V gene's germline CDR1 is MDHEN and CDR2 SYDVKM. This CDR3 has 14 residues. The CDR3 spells CASTGPGRAYEQYF. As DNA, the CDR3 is TGTGCCAGCACCGGGCCGGGACGGGCCTACGAGCAGTACTTC.

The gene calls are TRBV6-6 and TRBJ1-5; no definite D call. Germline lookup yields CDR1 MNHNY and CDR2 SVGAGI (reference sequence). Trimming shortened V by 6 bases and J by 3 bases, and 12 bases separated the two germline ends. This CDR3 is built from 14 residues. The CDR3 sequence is CASSLPDPNQPQHF. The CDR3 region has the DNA TGTGCCAGCAGCTTACCCGATCCCAATCAGCCCCAGCATTTT.

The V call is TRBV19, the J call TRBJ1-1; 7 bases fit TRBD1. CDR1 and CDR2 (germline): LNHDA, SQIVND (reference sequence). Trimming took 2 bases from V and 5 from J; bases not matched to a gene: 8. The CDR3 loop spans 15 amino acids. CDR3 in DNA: TGTGCCAGTAGTATAACCCGACAGGGAGGGACTGAAGCTTTCTTT. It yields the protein CASSITRQGGTEAFF.

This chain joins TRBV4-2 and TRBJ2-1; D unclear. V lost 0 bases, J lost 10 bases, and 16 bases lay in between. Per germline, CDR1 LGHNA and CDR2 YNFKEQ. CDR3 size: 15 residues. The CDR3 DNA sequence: TGTGCCAGCAGCCAAGATCCAGGCCAAAATTTAGAGCAGTTCTTC. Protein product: CASSQDPGQNLEQFF.

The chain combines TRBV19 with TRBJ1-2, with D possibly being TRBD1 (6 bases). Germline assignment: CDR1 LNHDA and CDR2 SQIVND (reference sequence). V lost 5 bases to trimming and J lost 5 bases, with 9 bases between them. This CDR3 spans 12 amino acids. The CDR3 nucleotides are TGTGCCAGTAGTGCGGGACAATATGGCTACACCTTC. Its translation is CASSAGQYGYTF.

CDR3 region: CASSLGEGTSGRGDTQYF. The CDR3 nucleotides read TGTGCCAGCAGCTTAGGGGAGGGGACTAGCGGGAGAGGAGATACGCAGTATTTT. This chain uses TRBV7-9 with TRBJ2-3; 14 bases agree with TRBD2. The CDR3 consists of 18 residues. After removal of 1 base from V and 5 bases from J, the junction contained 8 bases not matched to a gene. The germline gives CDR1 SEHNR, CDR2 FQNEAQ (reference sequence).

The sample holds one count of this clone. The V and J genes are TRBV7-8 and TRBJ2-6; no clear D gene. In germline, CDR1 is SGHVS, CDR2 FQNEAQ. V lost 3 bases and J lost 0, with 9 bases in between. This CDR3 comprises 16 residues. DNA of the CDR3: TGTGCCAGCAGCTTCACACGGTCCTCTGGGGCCAACGTCCTGACTTTC. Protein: CASSFTRSSGANVLTF.

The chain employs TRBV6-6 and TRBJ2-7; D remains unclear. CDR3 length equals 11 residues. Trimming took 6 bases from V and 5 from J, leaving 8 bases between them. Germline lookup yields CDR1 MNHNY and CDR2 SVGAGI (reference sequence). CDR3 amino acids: CASSLGNEQYF. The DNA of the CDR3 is TGTGCCAGCAGCCTTGGGAACGAGCAGTACTTC.

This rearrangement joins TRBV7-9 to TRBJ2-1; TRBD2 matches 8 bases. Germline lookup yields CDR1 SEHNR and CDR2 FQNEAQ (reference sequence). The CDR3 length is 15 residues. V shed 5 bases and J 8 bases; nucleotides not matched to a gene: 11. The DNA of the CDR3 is TGTGCCAGCAGCCATGTGGGACTAGTTATTGATGAGCAGTTCTTC. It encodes CASSHVGLVIDEQFF.

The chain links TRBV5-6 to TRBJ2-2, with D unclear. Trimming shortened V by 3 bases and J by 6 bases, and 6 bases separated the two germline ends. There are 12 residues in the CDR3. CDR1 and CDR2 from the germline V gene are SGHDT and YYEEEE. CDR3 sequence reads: CASSSLAGELFF. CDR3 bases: TGTGCCAGCAGCTCCCTGGCCGGGGAGCTGTTTTTT.

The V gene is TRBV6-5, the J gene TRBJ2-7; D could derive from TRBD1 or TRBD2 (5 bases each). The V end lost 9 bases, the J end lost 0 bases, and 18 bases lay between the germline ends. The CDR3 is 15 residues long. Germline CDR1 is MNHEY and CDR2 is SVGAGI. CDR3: CASHRQRGGSYEQYF. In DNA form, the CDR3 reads TGTGCCAGTCACCGCCAACGGGGCGGCTCCTACGAGCAGTACTTC.

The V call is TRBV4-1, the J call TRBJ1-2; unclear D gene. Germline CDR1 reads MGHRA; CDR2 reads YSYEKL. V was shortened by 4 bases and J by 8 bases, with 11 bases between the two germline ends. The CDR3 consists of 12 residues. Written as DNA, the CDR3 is TGCGCCAGCAGCCCCTGGGGTGGGGGCTACACCTTC. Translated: CASSPWGGGYTF.

CDR3 sequence (DNA): TGTGCCAGCAGCCCGGGCCGTTCCTACGAGCAGTACTTC. This encodes CASSPGRSYEQYF. V and J are TRBV7-2 and TRBJ2-7; D gene ambiguous. The CDR3 contains 13 residues. Trimming took 5 bases from V and 1 from J, leaving 9 bases between them. CDR1 and CDR2 (germline): SGHTA, FQGNSA.

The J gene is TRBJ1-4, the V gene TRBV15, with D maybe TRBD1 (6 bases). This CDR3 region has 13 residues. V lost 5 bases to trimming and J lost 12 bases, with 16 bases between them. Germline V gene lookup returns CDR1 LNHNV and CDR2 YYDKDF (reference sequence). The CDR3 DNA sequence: TGTGCCACCAGCTCAATAAGGACAGACCAACTGTTTTTT. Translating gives CATSSIRTDQLFF. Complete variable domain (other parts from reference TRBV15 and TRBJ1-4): DAMVIQNPRYQVTQFGKPVTLSCSQTLNHNVMYWYQQKSSQAPKLLFHYYDKDFNNEADTPDNFQSRRPNTSFCFLDIRSPGLGDTAMYLCATSSIRTDQLFFGSGTQLSVL.

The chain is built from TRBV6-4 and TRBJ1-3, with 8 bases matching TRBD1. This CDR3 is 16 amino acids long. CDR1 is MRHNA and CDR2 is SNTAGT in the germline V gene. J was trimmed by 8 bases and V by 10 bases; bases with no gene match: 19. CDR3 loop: CATRPDRTGLRDTIYF. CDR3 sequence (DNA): TGTGCCACCAGACCTGACCGGACAGGGCTGAGAGACACCATATATTTT.

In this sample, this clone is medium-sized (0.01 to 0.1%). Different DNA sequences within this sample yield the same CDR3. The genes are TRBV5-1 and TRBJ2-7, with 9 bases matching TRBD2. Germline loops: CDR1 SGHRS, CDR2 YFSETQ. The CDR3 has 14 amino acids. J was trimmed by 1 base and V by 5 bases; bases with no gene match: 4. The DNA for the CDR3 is TGCGCCAGCAGTGTGAGCGGGGGGTCCTACGAGCAGTACTTC. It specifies CASSVSGGSYEQYF.

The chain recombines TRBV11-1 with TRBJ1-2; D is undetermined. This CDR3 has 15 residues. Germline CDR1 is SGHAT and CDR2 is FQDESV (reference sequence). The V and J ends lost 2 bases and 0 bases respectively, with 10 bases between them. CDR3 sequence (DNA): TGTGCCAGCAGCTTAATGGTTGGATCTAACTATGGCTACACCTTC. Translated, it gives CASSLMVGSNYGYTF.

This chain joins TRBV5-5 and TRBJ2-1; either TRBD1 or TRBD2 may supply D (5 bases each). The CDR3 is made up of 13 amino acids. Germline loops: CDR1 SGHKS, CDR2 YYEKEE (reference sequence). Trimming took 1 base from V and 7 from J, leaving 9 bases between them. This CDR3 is CASSLIGANEQFF. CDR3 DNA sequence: TGTGCCAGCAGCTTGATCGGGGCGAATGAGCAGTTCTTC.

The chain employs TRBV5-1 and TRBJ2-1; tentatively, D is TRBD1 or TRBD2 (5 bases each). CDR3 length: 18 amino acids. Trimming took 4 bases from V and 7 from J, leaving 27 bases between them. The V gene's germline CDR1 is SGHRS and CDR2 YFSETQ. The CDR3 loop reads CASSPLKITGPHANEQFF. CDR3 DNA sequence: TGCGCCAGCAGCCCCCTCAAAATAACGGGACCACACGCAAATGAGCAGTTCTTC.

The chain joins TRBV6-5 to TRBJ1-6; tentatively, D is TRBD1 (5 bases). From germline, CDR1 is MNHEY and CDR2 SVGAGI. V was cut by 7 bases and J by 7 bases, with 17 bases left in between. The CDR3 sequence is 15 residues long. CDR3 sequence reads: CASNRRGRENSPLHF. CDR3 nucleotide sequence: TGTGCCAGCAACCGCCGGGGCAGGGAGAATTCACCCCTCCACTTT.

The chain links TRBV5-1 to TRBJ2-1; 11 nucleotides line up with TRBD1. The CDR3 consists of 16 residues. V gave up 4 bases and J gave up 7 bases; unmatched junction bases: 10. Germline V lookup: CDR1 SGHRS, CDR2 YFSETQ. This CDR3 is CASSRRGQGGRNEQFF. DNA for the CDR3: TGCGCCAGCAGCCGCCGGGGACAGGGGGGAAGGAATGAGCAGTTCTTC.

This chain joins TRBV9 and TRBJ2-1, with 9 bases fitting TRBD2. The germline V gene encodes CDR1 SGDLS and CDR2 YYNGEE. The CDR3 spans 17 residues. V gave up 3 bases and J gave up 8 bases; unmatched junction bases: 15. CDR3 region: CASSGDLMLAGSYEQFF. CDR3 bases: TGTGCCAGCAGCGGGGACTTAATGCTAGCGGGAAGCTATGAGCAGTTCTTC. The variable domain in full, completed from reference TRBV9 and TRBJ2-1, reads DSGVTQTPKHLITATGQRVTLRCSPRSGDLSVYWYQQSLDQGLQFLIQYYNGEERAKGNILERFSAQQFPDLHSELNLSSLELGDSALYFCASSGDLMLAGSYEQFFGPGTRLTVL.

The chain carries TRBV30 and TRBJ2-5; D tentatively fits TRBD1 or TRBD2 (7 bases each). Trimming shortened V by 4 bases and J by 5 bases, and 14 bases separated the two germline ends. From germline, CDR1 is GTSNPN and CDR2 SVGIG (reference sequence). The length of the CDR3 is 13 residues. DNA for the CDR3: TGTGCCTGGACGGACAGGCGGGGGGAGACCCAGTACTTC. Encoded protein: CAWTDRRGETQYF.

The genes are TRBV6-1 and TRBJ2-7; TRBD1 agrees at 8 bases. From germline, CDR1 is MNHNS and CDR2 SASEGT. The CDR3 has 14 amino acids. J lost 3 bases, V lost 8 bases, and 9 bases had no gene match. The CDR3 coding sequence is TGTGCCAGCCGACAGGGGAACTATTTCTACGAGCAGTACTTC. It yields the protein CASRQGNYFYEQYF.